This T cell receptor beta chain was observed in a study of long-term antiretroviral therapy in people with HIV. About the study: The oldest samples precede the 2015 immediate-ART recommendation by about a decade. Study-level results: Although diversity increased after ART, it remained lower than in transplant donor controls. At every time point, clones expanded before ART dominated the repertoire. Whereas controls had wider CDR3 length ranges, HIV repertoires had narrower ones.

Germline-derived CDR1 and CDR2 are SQVTM and ANQGSEA. The V and J ends lost 5 bases and 8 bases, in that order; junction bases with no gene match: 9. The CDR3 sequence is 12 residues long. Samples were assayed with immunoSEQ v3.0 at survey level. Assay: immunoSEQ multiplex PCR; the TCRdb copy retains only in-frame clones and omits some. The data hold some 17,000 clones, with over 70% observed a single time. Points on this clone: The antigen is unknown.

The rearrangement links TRBV29-1 to TRBJ2-7; 7 bases match TRBD1. This material consisted of unsorted PBMCs, taken less than 2.2 years before starting antiretroviral therapy. This receptor was taken from a man aged 30 to 39 with HIV. CDR3 nucleotides: TGCAGCGTTTTAGACAGGGAGCCCCAGCAGTACTTC. Translating it yields CSVLDREPQQYF.